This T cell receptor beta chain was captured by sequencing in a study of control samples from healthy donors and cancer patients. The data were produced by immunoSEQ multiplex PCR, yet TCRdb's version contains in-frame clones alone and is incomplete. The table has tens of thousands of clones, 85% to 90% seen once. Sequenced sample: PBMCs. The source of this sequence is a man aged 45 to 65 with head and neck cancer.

DNA of the CDR3: TGTGCCACCAGTGACTGGGGACAGACCGGGGAGCTGTTTTTT. It translates to CATSDWGQTGELFF. J is TRBJ2-2 and V is TRBV24-1; 7 bases line up with TRBD1. J was trimmed by 5 bases and V by 4 bases; bases with no gene match: 3. Germline CDR1 KGHDR, CDR2 SFDVKD. The length of the CDR3 is 14 residues.